This entry lists 24 T cell receptor beta chains sequenced from one sample in a study of cytomegalovirus exposure and HLA in healthy donors. This PCR relied on a set of 60 Vbeta primers and 13 Jbeta primers. Assay used: immunoSEQ multiplex PCR; TCRdb lists only in-frame clones, some missing. The data show about 130,000 clones, and the top ten clones hold 1.5% to 2.5%. Material for sequencing was PBMCs. The source of these receptors is a woman in her sixties in good health and CMV-seronegative.

This sequence joins TRBV7-3 and TRBJ2-1, with D unresolved. In germline, CDR1 is SGHTA, CDR2 FQGTGA. The V and J ends lost 5 bases and 12 bases respectively, with 17 bases between them. CDR3 length: 13 residues. The CDR3 nucleotides read TGTGCCAGCAGCCAAGTCCTAGGAGAGGTGCAGTTCTTC. Its translation is CASSQVLGEVQFF. Full variable domain (missing parts from reference TRBV7-3 and TRBJ2-1): GAGVSQTPSNKVTEKGKYVELRCDPISGHTALYWYRQSLGQGPEFLIYFQGTGAADDSGLPNDRFFAVRPEGSVSTLKIQRTERGDSAVYLCASSQVLGEVQFFGPGTRLTVL.

The genes are TRBV28 and TRBJ2-7; 12 nucleotides match TRBD1. There are 15 residues in the CDR3. V was clipped by 6 bases and J by 2 bases; unmatched bases: 5. From germline, CDR1 is MDHEN and CDR2 SYDVKM. The CDR3 region is CASRQGDRGPYEQYF. The CDR3, as DNA: TGTGCCAGCAGGCAGGGGGACAGGGGGCCCTACGAGCAGTACTTC. Drawing the rest from reference TRBV28 and TRBJ2-7, the complete variable domain is DVKVTQSSRYLVKRTGEKVFLECVQDMDHENMFWYRQDPGLGLRLIYFSYDVKMKEKGDIPEGYSVSREKKERFSLILESASTNQTSMYLCASRQGDRGPYEQYFGPGTRLTVT.

This chain links TRBV5-6 with TRBJ2-5; 12 positions match TRBD2. The CDR3 consists of 15 residues. Germline CDR1 is SGHDT and CDR2 is YYEEEE. The ends lost 4 bases at V and 5 bases at J; junction bases unmatched: 6. CDR3 in amino acids: CASSQRLAGVETQYF. The CDR3 DNA reads TGTGCCAGCAGCCAGAGACTAGCGGGAGTTGAGACCCAGTACTTC.

The J gene is TRBJ1-5, the V gene TRBV19, with D uncertain. Germline CDR1 is LNHDA and CDR2 is SQIVND (reference sequence). The CDR3 runs 15 residues. V gave up 1 base and J gave up 3 bases, with 10 bases separating them. The CDR3 loop is CASSIGLGINQPQHF. In DNA, the CDR3 is TGTGCCAGTAGTATAGGTCTCGGGATCAATCAGCCCCAGCATTTT.

The chain employs TRBV7-9 and TRBJ1-6; weak D call: TRBD1 (6 bases). V dropped 5 bases and J dropped 9 bases, with 23 bases sitting between them. Germline V gives CDR1 SEHNR, CDR2 FQNEAQ (reference sequence). The length of the CDR3 is 17 residues. Written as DNA, the CDR3 is TGTGCCAGCAGCCCGCTCCTTGGGGGGGCTATCGCTTCACCCCTCCACTTT. It yields the protein CASSPLLGGAIASPLHF.

The rearrangement uses TRBV6-5 and TRBJ2-1; 13 bases align to TRBD2. This CDR3 region has 16 residues. V gave up 2 bases and J gave up 10 bases; unmatched junction bases: 8. Looked up from germline, CDR1 is MNHEY and CDR2 is SVGAGI. The CDR3 DNA sequence: TGTGCCAGCAGTTACCCTACTAGCGGGGGGGCCGGGGAGCAGTTCTTC. Amino acid sequence: CASSYPTSGGAGEQFF.

V gene TRBV6-1 combines with J gene TRBJ2-1; no reliable D call. This CDR3 is built from 15 residues. V shed 6 bases and J shed 0 bases, with 12 bases lying between them. CDR1 and CDR2 from the germline V gene are MNHNS and SASEGT. The CDR3: CASREWATSYNEQFF. Written as DNA, the CDR3 is TGTGCCAGCAGGGAATGGGCTACCTCCTACAATGAGCAGTTCTTC.

The rearrangement uses TRBV5-1 and TRBJ1-2; D not resolved. CDR1 is SGHRS and CDR2 is YFSETQ in the germline V gene. The V and J ends lost 4 bases and 2 bases respectively, with 12 bases between them. The CDR3 covers 14 residues. The CDR3 DNA follows: TGCGCCAGCAGCCCGGAGGGCAGCAACTATGGCTACACCTTC. Protein: CASSPEGSNYGYTF. The variable domain in full, with the rest retrieved from reference TRBV5-1 and TRBJ1-2, is KAGVTQTPRYLIKTRGQQVTLSCSPISGHRSVSWYQQTPGQGLQFLFEYFSETQRNKGNFPGRFSGRQFSNSRSEMNVSTLELGDSALYLCASSPEGSNYGYTFGSGTRLTVV.

The chain employs TRBV5-4 and TRBJ1-4; the match to TRBD1 covers 8 bases. V was clipped by 4 bases and J by 8 bases; unmatched bases: 7. This CDR3 has 14 residues. Germline V gives CDR1 SGHNT, CDR2 YYREEE (reference sequence). In DNA, the CDR3 is TGTGCCAGCAGCCCTGGACAGGGCAGGGAAAAACTGTTTTTT. Translating gives CASSPGQGREKLFF.

The V call is TRBV5-4, the J call TRBJ2-1, with 11 nucleotides matching TRBD2. CDR3 length: 15 amino acids. The V gene's germline CDR1 is SGHNT and CDR2 YYREEE (reference sequence). V shed 9 bases, J shed 2 bases, and the junction held 7 bases outside the gene matches. In DNA, the CDR3 is TGTGCCACATCGCCTAGCGGGGGGCCCTACAATGAGCAGTTCTTC. Translation gives CATSPSGGPYNEQFF. Full variable domain (remainder filled in from reference TRBV5-4 and TRBJ2-1): ETGVTQSPTHLIKTRGQQVTLRCSSQSGHNTVSWYQQALGQGPQFIFQYYREEENGRGNFPPRFSGLQFPNYSSELNVNALELDDSALYLCATSPSGGPYNEQFFGPGTRLTVL.

Details on this clone: Other DNA sequences in the same sample also yield this CDR3. The chain combines TRBV5-1 with TRBJ2-7; D possibly corresponds to TRBD2 (6 bases). The CDR3 runs 15 residues. CDR1 and CDR2 from the germline V gene are SGHRS and YFSETQ. V was trimmed by 0 bases and J by 1 base, leaving 11 bases between them. The CDR3 reads CASSLEAGKSYEQYF. The CDR3 coding sequence is TGCGCCAGCAGCTTGGAGGCGGGGAAATCCTACGAGCAGTACTTC.

The chain combines TRBV6-5 with TRBJ2-1, with D possibly matching TRBD2 (6 bases). Germline-derived CDR1 and CDR2 are MNHEY and SVGAGI. The length of the CDR3 is 16 residues. Trimming pared 0 bases from V and 1 base from J, leaving 10 bases between. CDR3: CASSYSGGWSYNEQFF. CDR3 nucleotides: TGTGCCAGCAGTTACTCTGGGGGGTGGTCCTACAATGAGCAGTTCTTC.

This rearrangement joins TRBV7-6 to TRBJ2-7, with no clear D. The germline CDR1 and CDR2 sequences are SGHVS and FNYEAQ. The CDR3 consists of 12 residues. The ends were cut back, 4 bases at V and 4 bases at J, with 8 bases in the middle. The CDR3 here is CASSSGLYEQYF. In nucleotides, the CDR3 is TGTGCCAGCAGCTCGGGTCTTTACGAGCAGTACTTC.

The rearrangement joins TRBV7-9 to TRBJ1-1, with TRBD1 matching over 9 bases. Germline CDR1 and CDR2: SEHNR and FQNEAQ (reference sequence). This CDR3 contains 17 residues. V dropped 3 bases and J dropped 0; count of bases not matched to a gene: 8. Written as DNA, the CDR3 is TGTGCCAGCAGCTTTGGGGGACAGGGTTTTTTGAACACTGAAGCTTTCTTT. Protein: CASSFGGQGFLNTEAFF.

The J gene is TRBJ2-7, the V gene TRBV30, with D perhaps matching TRBD1 (5 bases). Germline V gives CDR1 GTSNPN, CDR2 SVGIG (reference sequence). Trimming cost V 7 bases and J 2 bases, with 12 bases left between them. The CDR3 covers 12 residues. The CDR3 DNA follows: TGTGCCTCCCAGGGCCCAACCTACGAGCAGTACTTC. Residues: CASQGPTYEQYF. Combining the CDR3 with reference TRBV30 and TRBJ2-7 gives the whole variable domain SQTIHQWPATLVQPVGSPLSLECTVEGTSNPNLYWYRQAAGRGLQLLFYSVGIGQISSEVPQNLSASRPQDRQFILSSKKLLLSDSGFYLCASQGPTYEQYFGPGTRLTVT.

The CDR3 sequence: CASSVAGQGSNEQYF. CDR3 coding DNA: TGTGCCAGCAGTGTAGCGGGACAGGGGTCCAACGAGCAGTACTTC. The rearrangement uses TRBV2 and TRBJ2-5; 10 bases map to TRBD1. The last part of the DNA fits TRBJ2-7 better; the J call may be wrong. Germline V gives CDR1 SNHLY, CDR2 FYNNEI. The CDR3 consists of 15 residues.

The chain links TRBV5-4 to TRBJ2-7; 7 nucleotides match TRBD1. Germline assignment: CDR1 SGHNT and CDR2 YYREEE (reference sequence). Trimming at V came to 4 bases and at J to 13 bases, leaving 14 bases not matched to a gene. This CDR3 has 13 residues. CDR3 nucleotide sequence: TGTGCCAGCAGCCCCAACGACAGGGCTTTCTTTTACTTC. Translation gives CASSPNDRAFFYF.

V is TRBV6-5 and J is TRBJ1-1; D ambiguous. Germline lookup yields CDR1 MNHEY and CDR2 SVGAGI. V lost 5 bases and J 6 bases, leaving 13 bases between the germline ends. The CDR3 spans 13 residues. In nucleotides, the CDR3 is TGTGCCAGCAGTCAAGACCAGGACTCTGAAGCTTTCTTT. This sequence encodes CASSQDQDSEAFF.

V usage is TRBV6-1 and J usage is TRBJ2-5; D perhaps matches TRBD1 (6 bases). The V end lost 6 bases, the J end lost 3 bases, and 14 bases lay between the germline ends. Per the germline V gene, CDR1 is MNHNS and CDR2 is SASEGT. This CDR3 region has 14 residues. The CDR3 spells CASRITGPKETQYF. DNA of the CDR3: TGTGCCAGCAGGATAACAGGGCCTAAAGAGACCCAGTACTTC.

The chain combines TRBV29-1 with TRBJ1-2; unclear D gene. Germline V CDR1 and CDR2: SQVTM, ANQGSEA. V lost 3 bases and J 4 bases, leaving 15 bases between the germline ends. The CDR3 runs to 14 residues. The chain's CDR3 is CSVDSRNGVYGYTF. The CDR3 DNA follows: TGCAGCGTTGACAGCCGGAATGGAGTCTATGGCTACACCTTC.

CDR3 nucleotides: TGTGCCAGCAGCCGGGACAGGGGCAATGAGCAGTTCTTC. This encodes CASSRDRGNEQFF. This chain links TRBV2 with TRBJ2-1; 10 bases map to TRBD1. Germline CDR1 reads SNHLY; CDR2 reads FYNNEI. Trimming took 6 bases from V and 6 from J; bases not matched to a gene: 2. The length of the CDR3 is 13 residues.

The rearrangement uses TRBV29-1 and TRBJ1-1, with a weak D call TRBD1 (6 bases). Germline assignment: CDR1 SQVTM and CDR2 ANQGSEA. This CDR3 spans 13 amino acids. The V gene lost 8 bases and the J gene lost 5 bases, with 18 bases spanning the gap. Here the CDR3 DNA reads TGCAGCTCTGAAAGGGGAGGGGGGACTGAAGCTTTCTTT. Amino acid sequence: CSSERGGGTEAFF.

The rearrangement uses TRBV7-3 and TRBJ1-5; perhaps TRBD1 as D (5 bases). The V end lost 1 base, the J end lost 3 bases, and 10 bases lay between the germline ends. Looked up from germline, CDR1 is SGHTA and CDR2 is FQGTGA. The CDR3 loop spans 15 amino acids. This chain's CDR3 is CASSLMPRDNQPQHF. CDR3 nucleotides: TGTGCCAGCAGCTTAATGCCCAGGGACAATCAGCCCCAGCATTTT.

The chain couples TRBV6-1 to TRBJ1-6; D is possibly TRBD1 (5 bases). Trimming pared 5 bases from V and 5 bases from J, leaving 10 bases between. This CDR3 contains 14 residues. Germline CDR1 is MNHNS and CDR2 is SASEGT. The CDR3 loop is CASSSGGDNSPLHF. In nucleotides, the CDR3 is TGTGCCAGCAGTTCCGGGGGGGATAATTCACCCCTCCACTTT.